This entry describes one TCR beta chain. Its antigen is not known. Repertoires were generated with immunoSEQ multiplex PCR, while TCRdb's copy carries only in-frame clones and drops some. The sample shows 150,000 or so clones, roughly nine tenths of them seen only once. This sample stems from a study of T cell responses to AZD1222 COVID-19 vaccine. The germline CDR1 and CDR2 sequences are SGDLS and YYNGEE. The V end lost 7 bases, the J end lost 2 bases, and 5 bases lay between the germline ends. The CDR3 loop spans 11 amino acids. Study-level findings and limits: Mapped onto spike, vaccine-associated CD4 TCRs spanned it and were dominant at 160-218 and 743-854.

This receptor was taken from an adult in good health. The sequenced sample was peripheral blood, obtained on day 0 of AZD1222 vaccination. The genes are TRBV9 and TRBJ2-3, with D possibly being TRBD1 (5 bases). The CDR3 loop reads CASGATDTQYF. CDR3 bases: TGTGCCAGCGGGGCCACAGATACGCAGTATTTT. Looking up the rest from reference TRBV9 and TRBJ2-3 gives the full variable domain: DSGVTQTPKHLITATGQRVTLRCSPRSGDLSVYWYQQSLDQGLQFLIQYYNGEERAKGNILERFSAQQFPDLHSELNLSSLELGDSALYFCASGATDTQYFGPGTRLTVL.